The sequence of this T cell receptor beta chain was determined in a study of cytomegalovirus exposure and HLA in healthy donors. Study-wide points: Specificity for CMV antigens was confirmed in vitro for a few of the CMV-associated chains.

Comment on this clone: What it binds is unknown.

The table came from immunoSEQ multiplex PCR; TCRdb's copy has only in-frame clones and leaves some out. The sample shows approximately 82,000 clones, 90% to 95% of them seen only once. From the 120-subject validation cohort, which was separate from the roughly 610-subject first cohort, the donors were drawn. With 3 bases removed from V and 4 bases from J, the gap between germline ends came to 15 bases. Germline CDR1 and CDR2: SEHNR and FQNEAQ (reference sequence). CDR3 length: 15 amino acids. This receptor was obtained from a man aged 18 to 30 in good health and CMV-seronegative. Sequences were obtained from PBMCs. The rearrangement uses TRBV7-9 and TRBJ1-2; D is possibly TRBD1 (5 bases). The CDR3 sequence is CASSFLTENPYGYTF. CDR3 nucleotide sequence: TGTGCCAGCAGCTTCCTGACAGAGAATCCCTATGGCTACACCTTC.